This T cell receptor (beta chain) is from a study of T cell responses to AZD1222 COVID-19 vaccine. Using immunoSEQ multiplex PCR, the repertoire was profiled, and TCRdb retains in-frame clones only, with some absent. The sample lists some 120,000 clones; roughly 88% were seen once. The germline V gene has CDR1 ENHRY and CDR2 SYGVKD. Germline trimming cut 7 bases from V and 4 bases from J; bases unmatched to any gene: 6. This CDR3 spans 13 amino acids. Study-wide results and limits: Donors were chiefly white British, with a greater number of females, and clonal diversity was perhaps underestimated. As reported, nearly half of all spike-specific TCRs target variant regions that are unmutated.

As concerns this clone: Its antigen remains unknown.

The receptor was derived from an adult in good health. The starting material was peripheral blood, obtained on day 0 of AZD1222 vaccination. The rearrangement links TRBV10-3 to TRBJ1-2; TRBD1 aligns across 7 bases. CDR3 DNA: TGTGCCATCACCGCAGGGGGGGCCTATGGCTACACCTTC. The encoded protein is CAITAGGAYGYTF.